The 4 T cell receptor beta chains below were found in one sample sequenced in a study of shared clonotypes between healthy human individuals. Only in-frame clones appear in the TCRdb table, and some are missing; sequencing was by immunoSEQ multiplex PCR. The table has 950,000 to 1,100,000 clones, more than 60% seen once. Sequenced: memory CD4+ T cells sorted from blood. Specified subset: CD45RA-negative fraction. Receptor source: a man between 18 and 29 years old in good health.

This chain uses TRBV5-1 with TRBJ2-7; tentatively, D is TRBD1 (6 bases). Trimming cost V 3 bases and J 7 bases, with 14 bases left between them. The CDR3 has 13 residues. Germline CDR1 is SGHRS and CDR2 is YFSETQ. The CDR3 sequence is CASSSQDQGEQYF. Written as DNA, the CDR3 is TGCGCCAGCAGCTCCCAAGACCAGGGGGAGCAGTACTTC.

The chain has TRBV7-2 and TRBJ1-1; D perhaps matches TRBD1 (6 bases). Trimming shortened V by 5 bases and J by 1 base, and 11 bases separated the two germline ends. This CDR3 contains 14 residues. Germline loops: CDR1 SGHTA, CDR2 FQGNSA. The CDR3 region is CASSLRQENTEAFF. CDR3 coding DNA: TGTGCCAGCAGCCTGCGACAGGAGAACACTGAAGCTTTCTTT.

CDR3 amino acids: CASSPPNSGNTIYF. For the CDR3, the DNA is TGTGCCAGCAGCCCACCCAACTCTGGAAACACCATATATTTT. The chain recombines TRBV11-2 with TRBJ1-3, with unresolved D. Germline V gene sequence: CDR1 SGHAT, CDR2 FQNNGV. The CDR3 loop spans 14 amino acids. Trimming left V 5 bases short and J 0 bases short, with 8 bases between. Drawing the rest from reference TRBV11-2 and TRBJ1-3, the complete variable domain is EAGVAQSPRYKIIEKRQSVAFWCNPISGHATLYWYQQILGQGPKLLIQFQNNGVVDDSQLPKDRFSAERLKGVDSTLKIQPAKLEDSAVYLCASSPPNSGNTIYFGEGSWLTVV.

The rearrangement joins TRBV2 to TRBJ2-1, with a possible D match to TRBD1 (5 bases). Trimming shortened V by 7 bases and J by 8 bases, and 18 bases separated the two germline ends. CDR3 length: 14 amino acids. Germline V gives CDR1 SNHLY, CDR2 FYNNEI. Here the CDR3 DNA reads TGTGCCAGCACCATACAGGCGACCGGGCATGAGCAGTTCTTC. It yields the protein CASTIQATGHEQFF.